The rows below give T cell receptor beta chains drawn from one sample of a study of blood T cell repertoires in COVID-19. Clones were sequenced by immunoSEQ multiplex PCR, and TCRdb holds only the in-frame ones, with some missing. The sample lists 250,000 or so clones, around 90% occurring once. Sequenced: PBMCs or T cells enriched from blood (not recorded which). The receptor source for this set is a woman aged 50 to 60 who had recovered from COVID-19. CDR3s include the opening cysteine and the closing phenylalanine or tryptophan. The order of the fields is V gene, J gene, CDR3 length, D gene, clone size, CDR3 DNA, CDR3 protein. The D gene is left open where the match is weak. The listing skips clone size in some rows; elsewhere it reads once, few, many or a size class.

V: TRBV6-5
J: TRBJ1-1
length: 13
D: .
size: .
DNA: TGTGCCGGCACCTTGATGAGGAACACTGAAGCTTTCTTT
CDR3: CAGTLMRNTEAFF

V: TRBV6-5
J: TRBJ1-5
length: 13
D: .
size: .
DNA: TGTGCCAGCAAGGCGGGGGTCGATCAGCCCCAGCATTTT
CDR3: CASKAGVDQPQHF

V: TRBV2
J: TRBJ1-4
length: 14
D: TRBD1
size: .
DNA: TGTGCCAGCAGGGGGGGACAGGGTAATGAAAAACTGTTTTTT
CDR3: CASRGGQGNEKLFF

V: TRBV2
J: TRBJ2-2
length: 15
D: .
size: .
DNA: TGTGCCAGCCGCGACAGACAGAGAGACACCGGGGAGCTGTTTTTT
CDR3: CASRDRQRDTGELFF

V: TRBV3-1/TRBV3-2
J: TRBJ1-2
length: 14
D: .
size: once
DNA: TGTGCCAGCAGCCCCTCCCTCTCGGGGGGCGGCTACACCTTC
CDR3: CASSPSLSGGGYTF

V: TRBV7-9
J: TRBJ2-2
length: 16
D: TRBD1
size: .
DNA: TGTGCCAGCAGCTTGGCCGGACAGGGTGGCACCGGGGAGCTGTTTTTT
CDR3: CASSLAGQGGTGELFF

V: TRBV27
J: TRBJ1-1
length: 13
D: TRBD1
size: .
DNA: TGTGCCAGCAAAACAGGGGAGAACACTGAAGCTTTCTTT
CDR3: CASKTGENTEAFF

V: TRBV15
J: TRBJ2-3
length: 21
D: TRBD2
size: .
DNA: TGTGCCACCAGCAGAGTTAAACCCGGGTTGACTAGCGGGAGGGCGGCAGATACGCAGTATTTT
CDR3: CATSRVKPGLTSGRAADTQYF

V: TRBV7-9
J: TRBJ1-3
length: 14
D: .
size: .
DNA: TGTGCCAGCAGCTTAACGGGAGGAGGAAACACCATATATTTT
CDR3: CASSLTGGGNTIYF

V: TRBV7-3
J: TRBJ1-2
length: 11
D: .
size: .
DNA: TGTGCCAGCGGTCTACTCTATGGCTACACCTTC
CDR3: CASGLLYGYTF

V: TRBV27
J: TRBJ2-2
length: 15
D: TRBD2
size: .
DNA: TGTGCCAGCAGTCTAGGGACTAGACTCACCGGGGAGCTGTTTTTT
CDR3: CASSLGTRLTGELFF

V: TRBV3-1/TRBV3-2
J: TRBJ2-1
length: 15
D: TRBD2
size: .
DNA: TGTGCCAGCAGCCACGGGAGGCCCAATAACAATGAGCAGTTCTTC
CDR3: CASSHGRPNNNEQFF

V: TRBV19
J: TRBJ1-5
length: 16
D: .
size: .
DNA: TGTGCCAGTAGTGCGCGGGGGGCCCGGGGCAATCAGCCCCAGCATTTT
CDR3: CASSARGARGNQPQHF

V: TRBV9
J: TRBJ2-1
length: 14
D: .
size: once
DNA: TGTGCCAGCAGCGTAGCCTACCGAAACAATGAGCAGTTCTTC
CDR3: CASSVAYRNNEQFF

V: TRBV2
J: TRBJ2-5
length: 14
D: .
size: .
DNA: TGTGCCAGCAGTGAAGCGCTGAGGCAAGAGACCCAGTACTTC
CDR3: CASSEALRQETQYF

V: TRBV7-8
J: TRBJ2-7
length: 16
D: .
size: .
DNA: TGTGCCAGCAGCTACGACAGTATGTATAGCTCCTACGAGCAGTACTTC
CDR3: CASSYDSMYSSYEQYF

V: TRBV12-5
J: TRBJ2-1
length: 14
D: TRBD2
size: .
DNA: TGTGCTAGTGGTCCCTATGGGGGGGACAATGAGCAGTTCTTC
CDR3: CASGPYGGDNEQFF